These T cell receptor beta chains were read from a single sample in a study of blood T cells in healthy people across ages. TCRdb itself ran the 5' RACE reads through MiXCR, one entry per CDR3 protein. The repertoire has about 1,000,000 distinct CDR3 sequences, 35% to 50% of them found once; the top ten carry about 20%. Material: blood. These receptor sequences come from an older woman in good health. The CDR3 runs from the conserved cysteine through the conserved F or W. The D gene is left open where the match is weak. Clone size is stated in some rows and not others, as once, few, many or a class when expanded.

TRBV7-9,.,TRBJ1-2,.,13,CVSSLNTNYGYTF,TGTGTCAGCAGCTTAAACACCAACTATGGCTACACCTTC
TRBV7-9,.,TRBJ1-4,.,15,CASSLGSTTNEKLFF,TGTGCCAGCAGCTTAGGGTCAACAACTAATGAAAAACTGTTTTTT
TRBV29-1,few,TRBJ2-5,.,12,CSVAFSQETQYF,TGCAGCGTTGCCTTTTCTCAAGAGACCCAGTACTTC
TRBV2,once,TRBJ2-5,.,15,CASSEVGSYQETQYF,TGTGCCAGCAGTGAGGTAGGATCGTACCAAGAGACCCAGTACTTC
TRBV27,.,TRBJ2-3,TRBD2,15,CASRAQAGVSDTQYF,TGTGCCAGCCGTGCTCAAGCGGGAGTGTCAGATACGCAGTATTTT
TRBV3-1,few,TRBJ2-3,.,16,CASTGMAGISTDTQYF,TGTGCCAGCACCGGGATGGCGGGGATTTCCACAGATACGCAGTATTTT
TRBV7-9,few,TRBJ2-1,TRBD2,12,CATGLAGGWQFF,TGTGCCACGGGACTAGCGGGAGGTTGGCAGTTCTTC
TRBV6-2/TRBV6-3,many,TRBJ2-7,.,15,CASSYGRTPPYEQYF,TGTGCCAGCAGTTACGGGCGGACTCCCCCCTACGAGCAGTACTTC
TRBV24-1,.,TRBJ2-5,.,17,CATSDPNWRLAWETQYF,TGTGCCACCAGTGACCCCAACTGGCGGCTTGCGTGGGAGACCCAGTACTTC
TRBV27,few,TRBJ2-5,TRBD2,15,CASSPTSGRDNEQYF,TGTGCCAGCAGTCCTACTAGCGGGAGGGACAATGAGCAGTACTTC
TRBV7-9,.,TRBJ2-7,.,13,CASSLEGSSEQYF,TGTGCCAGCAGCTTAGAAGGCTCGAGCGAGCAGTACTTC
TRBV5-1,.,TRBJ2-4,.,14,CASSLDGVSNIQYF,TGCGCCAGCAGCTTGGATGGGGTGAGCAACATTCAGTACTTC
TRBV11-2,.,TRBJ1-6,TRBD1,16,CASSRGTGDDNSPLHF,TGTGCCAGCAGCCGCGGGACAGGCGATGATAATTCACCCCTCCACTTT
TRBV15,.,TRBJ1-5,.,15,CATQTAGRPAAPQHF,TGTGCCACGCAAACAGCCGGACGTCCAGCAGCGCCCCAGCATTTT
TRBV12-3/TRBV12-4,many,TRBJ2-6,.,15,CASSNSYSGANVLTF,TGTGCCAGCAGTAATAGTTACTCTGGGGCCAACGTCCTGACTTTC
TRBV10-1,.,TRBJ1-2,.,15,CASSESRGTNYGYTF,TGCGCCAGCAGTGAGTCGCGGGGAACTAACTATGGCTACACCTTC
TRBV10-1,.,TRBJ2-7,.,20,CASSELRGSPSYARPYEQYF,TGCGCCAGCAGTGAGTTAAGGGGCTCCCCCAGTTACGCCAGACCTTACGAGCAGTACTTC
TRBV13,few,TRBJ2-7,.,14,CASSSAGRSYEQYF,TGTGCCAGCAGCTCCGCGGGCCGCTCCTACGAGCAGTACTTC
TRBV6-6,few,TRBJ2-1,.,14,CASSPFWPYNEQFF,TGTGCCAGCAGTCCCTTTTGGCCCTACAATGAGCAGTTCTTC
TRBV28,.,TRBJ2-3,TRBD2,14,CASRGRAVTDTQYF,TGTGCCAGCAGAGGGAGGGCCGTGACAGATACGCAGTATTTT
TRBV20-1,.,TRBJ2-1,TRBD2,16,CSARDLTGGFYNEQFF,TGCAGTGCTAGAGATCTGACGGGAGGTTTCTACAATGAGCAGTTCTTC
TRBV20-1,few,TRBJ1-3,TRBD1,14,CSATDRVTGNTIYF,TGCAGTGCTACAGACAGGGTCACTGGAAACACCATATATTTT
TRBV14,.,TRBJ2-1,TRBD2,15,CASSQSGLVYNEQFF,TGTGCCAGCAGCCAATCGGGACTAGTCTACAATGAGCAGTTCTTC
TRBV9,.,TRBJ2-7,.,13,CASSVGDTGEQYF,TGTGCCAGCAGCGTAGGTGACACCGGCGAGCAGTACTTC
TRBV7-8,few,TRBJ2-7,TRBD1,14,CASSLVGQDYEQYF,TGTGCCAGCAGCTTAGTCGGACAGGACTACGAGCAGTACTTC
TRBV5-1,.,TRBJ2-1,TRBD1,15,CASSLRDRGDSEQFF,TGCGCCAGCAGCTTGAGGGACAGGGGGGATAGTGAGCAGTTCTTC
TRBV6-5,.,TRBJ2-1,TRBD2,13,CASSMGLGNSEFF,TGTGCCAGCAGTATGGGACTAGGTAATTCAGAGTTCTTC
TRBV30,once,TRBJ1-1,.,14,CAWSRGLENTEAFF,TGTGCCTGGAGTCGAGGTCTTGAGAACACTGAAGCTTTCTTT
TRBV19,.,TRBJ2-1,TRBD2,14,CASSIGLAVNEQFF,TGTGCCAGTAGTATAGGACTAGCGGTCAATGAGCAGTTCTTC
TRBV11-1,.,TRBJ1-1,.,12,CASNNQNSEAFF,TGTGCCAGCAACAACCAGAATAGTGAAGCTTTCTTT
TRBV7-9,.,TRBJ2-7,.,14,CASSPRAQVREQYF,TGTGCCAGCAGCCCCCGGGCCCAGGTCCGCGAGCAGTACTTC
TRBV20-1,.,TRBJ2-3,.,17,CSVRLAELQQNTDTQYF,TGCAGTGTACGGTTGGCGGAACTACAACAAAACACAGATACGCAGTATTTT
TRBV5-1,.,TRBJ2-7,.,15,CASSPDRFVSYEQYF,TGCGCCAGCAGCCCGGACAGATTTGTCTCCTACGAGCAGTACTTC
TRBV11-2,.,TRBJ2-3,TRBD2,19,CASSLKRGLAGVYTDTQYF,TGTGCCAGCAGCTTAAAGCGGGGACTAGCGGGAGTGTATACAGATACGCAGTATTTT
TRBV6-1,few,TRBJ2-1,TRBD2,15,CASSVAGGRGNEQFF,TGTGCCAGCAGTGTAGCGGGAGGGCGGGGCAATGAGCAGTTCTTC
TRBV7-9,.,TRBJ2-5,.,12,CASSSNPSEQYF,TGTGCCAGCAGCTCCAATCCCAGTGAGCAGTACTTC
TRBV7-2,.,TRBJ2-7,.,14,CASSREKTSNEQYF,TGTGCCAGCAGCCGCGAGAAGACGTCGAACGAGCAGTACTTC
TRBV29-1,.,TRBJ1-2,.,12,CSVETGHYGYTF,TGCAGCGTTGAGACCGGGCACTATGGCTACACCTTC
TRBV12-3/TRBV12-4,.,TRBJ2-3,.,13,CASSRDKTDTQYF,TGTGCCAGCAGTCGGGACAAAACAGATACGCAGTATTTT
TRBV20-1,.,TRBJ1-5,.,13,CSAISRGYQPQHF,TGCAGTGCAATCTCCCGGGGATATCAGCCCCAGCATTTT
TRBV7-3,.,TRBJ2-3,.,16,CASSLGTVLGTDTQYF,TGTGCCAGCAGCCTAGGGACCGTTTTAGGCACAGATACGCAGTATTTT
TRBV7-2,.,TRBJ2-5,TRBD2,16,CASSPHGTSGMNEQYF,TGTGCCAGCAGCCCGCACGGGACTAGCGGGATGAATGAGCAGTACTTC